The 3 T cell receptor beta chains given below trace back to one sample, sequenced in a study of blood T cell repertoires in COVID-19. The table came from immunoSEQ multiplex PCR; TCRdb's copy has only in-frame clones and leaves some out. The sample carries 170,000 or so clones, about 80% recorded once. Sequenced input: peripheral blood. These receptors originate from a human donor in a cohort sampled during active COVID-19.

The chain carries TRBV5-4 and TRBJ1-1, with D perhaps matching TRBD1 (6 bases). The CDR3 covers 12 residues. Between the trimmed V and J ends, which lost 0 bases and 10 bases, there was a span of 10 bases. Per the germline V gene, CDR1 is SGHNT and CDR2 is YYREEE (reference sequence). CDR3 coding DNA: TGTGCCAGCAGCTTGGCGCAGGGGAGAGCTTTCTTT. Its translation: CASSLAQGRAFF.

The V call is TRBV7-2, the J call TRBJ2-7, with 8 bases fitting TRBD1. The germline V gene encodes CDR1 SGHTA and CDR2 FQGNSA. The CDR3 contains 16 residues. Trimming at V came to 0 bases and at J to 6 bases, leaving 10 bases not matched to a gene. The CDR3 is CASSLADLQGAGEQYF. For the CDR3, the DNA is TGTGCCAGCAGCTTAGCGGATTTGCAGGGGGCCGGCGAGCAGTACTTC.

The genes are TRBV10-2 and TRBJ2-7; 8 bases line up with TRBD1. CDR1 and CDR2 (germline): WSHSY, SAAADI. This CDR3 is 15 amino acids long. V lost 2 bases, J lost 2 bases, and 5 bases stayed unmatched. The CDR3 sequence: CASSEGLTGAYEQYF. The CDR3 DNA sequence: TGCGCCAGCAGTGAGGGGCTGACAGGGGCCTACGAGCAGTACTTC.